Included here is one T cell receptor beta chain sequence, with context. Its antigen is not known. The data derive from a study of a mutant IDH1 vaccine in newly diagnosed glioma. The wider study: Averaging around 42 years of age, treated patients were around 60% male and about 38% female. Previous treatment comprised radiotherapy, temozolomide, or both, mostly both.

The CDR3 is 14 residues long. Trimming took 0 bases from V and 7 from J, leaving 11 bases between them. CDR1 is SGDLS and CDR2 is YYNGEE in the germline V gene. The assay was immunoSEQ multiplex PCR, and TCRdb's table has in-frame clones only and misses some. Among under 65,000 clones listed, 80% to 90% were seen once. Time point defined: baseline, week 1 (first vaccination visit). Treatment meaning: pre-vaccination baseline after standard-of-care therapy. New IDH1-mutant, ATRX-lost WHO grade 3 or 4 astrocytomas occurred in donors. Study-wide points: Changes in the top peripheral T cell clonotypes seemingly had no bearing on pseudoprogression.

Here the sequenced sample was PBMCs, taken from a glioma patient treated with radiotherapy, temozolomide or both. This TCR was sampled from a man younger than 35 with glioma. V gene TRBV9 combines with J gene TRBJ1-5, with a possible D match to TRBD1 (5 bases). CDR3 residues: CASSVDAGRQPQHF. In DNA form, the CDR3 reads TGTGCCAGCAGCGTAGACGCAGGGAGGCAGCCCCAGCATTTT.